The 2 T cell receptor beta chains in this list originate from one sample, sequenced in a study of blood T cell repertoires in COVID-19. The table came from immunoSEQ multiplex PCR; TCRdb's copy has only in-frame clones and leaves some out. Of 91,000 or so clones listed, almost 85% are singletons. The material sequenced was peripheral blood. These receptors came from a man aged 50 or older with active or convalescent COVID-19.

The V gene is TRBV19, the J gene TRBJ2-6; possible D gene TRBD1, 6 bases. CDR1 is LNHDA and CDR2 is SQIVND in the germline V gene (reference sequence). The CDR3 runs 16 residues. V lost 3 bases, J lost 2 bases, and 11 bases lay in between. CDR3 coding DNA: TGTGCCAGTAGTATGGGGGCCATGACTGGGGCCAACGTCCTGACTTTC. Translating gives CASSMGAMTGANVLTF. The entire variable domain, with the rest obtained from reference TRBV19 and TRBJ2-6, is as follows: DGGITQSPKYLFRKEGQNVTLSCEQNLNHDAMYWYRQDPGQGLRLIYYSQIVNDFQKGDIAEGYSVSREKKESFPLTVTSAQKNPTAFYLCASSMGAMTGANVLTFGAGSRLTVL.

The chain joins TRBV5-1 to TRBJ1-6, with D maybe TRBD1 (6 bases). The CDR3 covers 15 residues. Germline V gene data show CDR1 as SGHRS and CDR2 as YFSETQ. Trimming shortened V by 2 bases and J by 10 bases, and 16 bases separated the two germline ends. The CDR3 coding sequence is TGCGCCAGCAGCTTACAACAGGGTCAGTTGTCACCCCTCCACTTT. Translated: CASSLQQGQLSPLHF. The full variable domain, in which reference TRBV5-1 and TRBJ1-6 provide the parts outside the CDR3, is KAGVTQTPRYLIKTRGQQVTLSCSPISGHRSVSWYQQTPGQGLQFLFEYFSETQRNKGNFPGRFSGRQFSNSRSEMNVSTLELGDSALYLCASSLQQGQLSPLHFGNGTRLTVT.